The clone carrying this T cell receptor beta chain was found a few times. Its antigen is unidentified. For ophthalmopathy patients, the Clinical Activity Score was at least 3 and the NOSPECS grade at least 4; duration was under 3 months. This sample is drawn from a study of T cells in Graves' hyperthyroidism and ophthalmopathy. Study context: Sampling of peripheral blood happened at initial diagnosis, prior to any treatment. General study results and limits: Researchers found most expanded thyroid clonotypes above 0.001 in blood as well. Stable hyperthyroidism was separated from ophthalmopathy by a model based on 13 V-J features.

The TCR beta CDR3 regions underwent amplification using RNA transcripts as the source. HTBI primers were used for first-round RT-PCR of the TCR CDR3. One entry per CDR3 protein results from TCRdb running MiXCR on the multiplex PCR reads. The table includes approximately 620,000 distinct CDR3 sequences, about 16% detected once. The sample was blood. This TCR derives from a woman aged 40 to 50 with Graves' ophthalmopathy.

The CDR3 region has the DNA TGTGCCAGCAGGCCGACAGCTAACTATGGCTACACCTTC. This gives the protein CASRPTANYGYTF. The chain employs TRBV6-1 and TRBJ1-2; D perhaps matches TRBD1 (5 bases). Germline CDR1 is MNHNS and CDR2 is SASEGT. The CDR3 extends over 13 amino acids. V shed 6 bases and J shed 0 bases, with 8 bases lying between them.